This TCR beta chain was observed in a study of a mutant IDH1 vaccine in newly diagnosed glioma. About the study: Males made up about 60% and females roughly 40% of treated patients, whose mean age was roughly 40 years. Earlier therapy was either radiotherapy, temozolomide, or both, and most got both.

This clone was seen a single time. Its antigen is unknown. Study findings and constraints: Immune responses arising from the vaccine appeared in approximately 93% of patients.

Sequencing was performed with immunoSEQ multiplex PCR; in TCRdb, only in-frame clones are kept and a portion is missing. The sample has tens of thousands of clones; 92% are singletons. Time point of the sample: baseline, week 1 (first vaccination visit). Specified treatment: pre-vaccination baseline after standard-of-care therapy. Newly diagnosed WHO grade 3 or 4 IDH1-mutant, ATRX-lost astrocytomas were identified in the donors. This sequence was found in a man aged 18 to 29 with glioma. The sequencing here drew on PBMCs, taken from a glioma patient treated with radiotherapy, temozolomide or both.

CDR3 in DNA: TGTGCCAGCAGTGAGGGACAGGGGGTGCCAGATACGCAGTATTTT. Protein sequence: CASSEGQGVPDTQYF. V usage is TRBV2 and J usage is TRBJ2-3; TRBD1 aligns across 11 bases. Per germline, CDR1 SNHLY and CDR2 FYNNEI. The V and J ends lost 3 bases and 4 bases, in that order; junction bases with no gene match: 3. The CDR3 is 15 residues long.